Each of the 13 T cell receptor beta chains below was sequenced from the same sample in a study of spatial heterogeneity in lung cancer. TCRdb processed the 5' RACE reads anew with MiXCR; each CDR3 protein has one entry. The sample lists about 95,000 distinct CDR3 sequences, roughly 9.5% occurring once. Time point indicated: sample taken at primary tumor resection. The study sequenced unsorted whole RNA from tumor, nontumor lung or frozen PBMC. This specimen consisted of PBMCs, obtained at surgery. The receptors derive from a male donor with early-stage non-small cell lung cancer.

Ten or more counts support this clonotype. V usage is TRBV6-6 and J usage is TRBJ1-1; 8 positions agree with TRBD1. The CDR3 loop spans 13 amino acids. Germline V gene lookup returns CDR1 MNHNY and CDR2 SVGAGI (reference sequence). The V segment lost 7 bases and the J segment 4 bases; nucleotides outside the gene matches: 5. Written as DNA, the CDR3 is TGTGCCAGCACCGGACAGGGCGGCACTGAAGCTTTCTTT. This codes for CASTGQGGTEAFF.

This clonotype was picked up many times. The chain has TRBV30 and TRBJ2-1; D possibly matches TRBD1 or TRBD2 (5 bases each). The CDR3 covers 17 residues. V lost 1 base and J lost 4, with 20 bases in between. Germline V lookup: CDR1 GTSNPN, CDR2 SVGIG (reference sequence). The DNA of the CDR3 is TGTGCCTGGAGTGCGTACCCGGGGTCGAGGGGTTACAATGAGCAGTTCTTC. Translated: CAWSAYPGSRGYNEQFF.

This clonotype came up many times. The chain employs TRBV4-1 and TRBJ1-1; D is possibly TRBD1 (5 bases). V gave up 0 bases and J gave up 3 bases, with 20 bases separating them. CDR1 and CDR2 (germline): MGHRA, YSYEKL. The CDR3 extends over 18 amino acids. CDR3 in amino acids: CASSQDLGESDRDTEAFF. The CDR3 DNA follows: TGCGCCAGCAGCCAAGATTTAGGGGAATCAGACAGAGACACTGAAGCTTTCTTT.

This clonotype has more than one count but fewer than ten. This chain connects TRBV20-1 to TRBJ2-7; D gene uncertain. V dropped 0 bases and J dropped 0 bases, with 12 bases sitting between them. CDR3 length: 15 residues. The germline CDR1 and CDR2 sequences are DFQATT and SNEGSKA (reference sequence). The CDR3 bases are TGCAGTGCTAGAGATCCCTACGGGTTCTCCTACGAGCAGTACTTC. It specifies CSARDPYGFSYEQYF.

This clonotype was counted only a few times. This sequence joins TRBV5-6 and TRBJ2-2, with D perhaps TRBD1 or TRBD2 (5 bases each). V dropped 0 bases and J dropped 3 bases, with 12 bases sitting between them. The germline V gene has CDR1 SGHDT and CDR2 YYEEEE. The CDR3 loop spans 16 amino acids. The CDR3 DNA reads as TGTGCCAGCAGCTTGGTAACGGGGCAGGACACCGGGGAGCTGTTTTTT. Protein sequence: CASSLVTGQDTGELFF.

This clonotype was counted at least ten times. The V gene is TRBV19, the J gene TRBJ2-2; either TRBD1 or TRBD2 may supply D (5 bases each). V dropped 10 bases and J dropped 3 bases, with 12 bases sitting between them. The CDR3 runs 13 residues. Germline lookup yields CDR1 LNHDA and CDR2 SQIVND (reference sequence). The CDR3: CATRDPYTGELFF. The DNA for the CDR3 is TGTGCCACCCGGGACCCTTACACCGGGGAGCTGTTTTTT.

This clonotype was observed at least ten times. The CDR3 region has the DNA TGCGCCAGCAGCTTACTGGGAGGAGGCTACAATGAGCAGTTCTTC. This sequence encodes CASSLLGGGYNEQFF. The chain combines TRBV5-1 with TRBJ2-1; weak D call: TRBD2 (6 bases). Germline-derived CDR1 and CDR2 are SGHRS and YFSETQ. The CDR3 consists of 15 residues. V was pared by 2 bases and J by 3 bases, with 12 bases between.

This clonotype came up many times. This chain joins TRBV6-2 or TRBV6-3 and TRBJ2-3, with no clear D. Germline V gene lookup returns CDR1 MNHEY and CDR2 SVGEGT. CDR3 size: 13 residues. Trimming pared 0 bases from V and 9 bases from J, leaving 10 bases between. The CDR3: CASSYSRSSTQYF. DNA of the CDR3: TGTGCCAGCAGTTACTCGAGGAGTAGCACGCAGTATTTT.

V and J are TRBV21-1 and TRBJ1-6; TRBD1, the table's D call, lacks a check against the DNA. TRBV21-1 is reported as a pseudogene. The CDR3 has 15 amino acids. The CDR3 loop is CASRLGQLNNSPLHF. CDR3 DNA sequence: TGTGCCAGCCGCTTGGGACAGCTCAATAATTCACCCCTCCACTTT.

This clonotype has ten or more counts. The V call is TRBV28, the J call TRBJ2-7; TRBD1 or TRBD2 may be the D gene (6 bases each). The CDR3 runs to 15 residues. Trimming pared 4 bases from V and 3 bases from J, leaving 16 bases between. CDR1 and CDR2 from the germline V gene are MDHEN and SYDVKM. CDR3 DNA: TGTGCCAGCAGTTCTCGGAGGGGGTTGGTCTACGAGCAGTACTTC. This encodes CASSSRRGLVYEQYF.

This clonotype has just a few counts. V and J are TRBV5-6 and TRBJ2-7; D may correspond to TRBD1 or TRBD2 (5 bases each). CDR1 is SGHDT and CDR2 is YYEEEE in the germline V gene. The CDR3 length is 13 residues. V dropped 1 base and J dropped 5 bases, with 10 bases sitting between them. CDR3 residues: CASSLRQGHEQYF. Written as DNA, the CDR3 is TGTGCCAGCAGCTTGCGGCAGGGACACGAGCAGTACTTC.

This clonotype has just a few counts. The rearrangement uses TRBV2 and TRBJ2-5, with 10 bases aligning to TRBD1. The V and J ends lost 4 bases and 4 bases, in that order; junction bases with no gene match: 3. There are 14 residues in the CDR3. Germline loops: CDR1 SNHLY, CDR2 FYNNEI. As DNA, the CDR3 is TGTGCCAGCAGTGGACAGGGGGCAGGAGAGACCCAGTACTTC. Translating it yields CASSGQGAGETQYF.

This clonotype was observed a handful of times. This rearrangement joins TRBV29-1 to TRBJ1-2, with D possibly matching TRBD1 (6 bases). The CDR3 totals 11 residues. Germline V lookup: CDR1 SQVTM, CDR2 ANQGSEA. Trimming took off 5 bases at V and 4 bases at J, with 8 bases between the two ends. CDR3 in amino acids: CSVSDSYGYTF. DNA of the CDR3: TGCAGCGTTTCGGACAGCTATGGCTACACCTTC.